Listed below are T cell receptor beta chains from one sample, sequenced in a study of blood T cells in healthy people across ages. TCRdb reanalysed the 5' RACE reads using MiXCR and keeps one entry per CDR3 protein. The top ten hold 9% to 9.5% of the sample, which has 760,000 or so distinct CDR3 sequences, around 25% seen once. The same sample was also studied in work on T cells of mothers and their children.

The material sequenced was blood. These receptors came from a boy between 10 and 17 years old in good health. Each CDR3 is given with its conserved first and last residue. The order of the fields is CDR3 protein, CDR3 DNA, J gene, D gene, CDR3 length, clone size, V gene. A D gene is named only where the DNA matches it firmly. Clone size appears in some rows only: once, few, many, or a class for an expanded clone.

cdr3_aa: CASSPQGGGYGYTF
cdr3_nt: TGTGCCAGCAGCCCACAGGGGGGAGGGTATGGCTACACCTTC
j_call: TRBJ1-2
d_call: TRBD1
cdr3_length: 14
clone_size: few
v_call: TRBV9

cdr3_aa: CASSGLTYTDTQYF
cdr3_nt: TGTGCCTCCTCGGGCCTGACCTACACAGATACGCAGTATTTT
j_call: TRBJ2-3
d_call: .
cdr3_length: 14
clone_size: .
v_call: TRBV7-9

cdr3_aa: CASSWGRLYQETQYF
cdr3_nt: TGCGCCAGCAGCTGGGGACGACTTTACCAAGAGACCCAGTACTTC
j_call: TRBJ2-5
d_call: .
cdr3_length: 15
clone_size: few
v_call: TRBV5-1

cdr3_aa: CASRPTGRDTQYF
cdr3_nt: TGTGCCAGCAGACCAACAGGGAGAGATACGCAGTATTTT
j_call: TRBJ2-3
d_call: .
cdr3_length: 13
clone_size: .
v_call: TRBV12-3/TRBV12-4

cdr3_aa: CSARTSRPRSDEQYF
cdr3_nt: TGCAGTGCCCGGACTAGCCGCCCGAGATCCGACGAGCAGTACTTC
j_call: TRBJ2-7
d_call: TRBD2
cdr3_length: 15
clone_size: .
v_call: TRBV20-1

cdr3_aa: CASSLAQGQGFYEQYF
cdr3_nt: TGTGCCAGCAGCTTAGCGCAAGGACAGGGCTTCTACGAGCAGTACTTC
j_call: TRBJ2-7
d_call: TRBD1
cdr3_length: 16
clone_size: few
v_call: TRBV7-9

cdr3_aa: CASSYTRGLRETQYF
cdr3_nt: TGTGCCAGCAGTTACACCAGGGGTTTACGGGAGACCCAGTACTTC
j_call: TRBJ2-5
d_call: .
cdr3_length: 15
clone_size: once
v_call: TRBV6-6

cdr3_aa: CASSHDGTAFYEQYF
cdr3_nt: TGTGCCAGCAGCCATGACGGGACAGCGTTCTACGAGCAGTACTTC
j_call: TRBJ2-7
d_call: TRBD1
cdr3_length: 15
clone_size: .
v_call: TRBV14

cdr3_aa: CASSPAPGRAGYEQYF
cdr3_nt: TGTGCCAGCAGCCCAGCACCCGGGAGGGCCGGTTACGAGCAGTACTTC
j_call: TRBJ2-7
d_call: TRBD2
cdr3_length: 16
clone_size: few
v_call: TRBV7-2

cdr3_aa: CASSLGGQHWNEQFF
cdr3_nt: TGTGCCAGCAGCTTAGGGGGACAGCACTGGAATGAGCAGTTCTTC
j_call: TRBJ2-1
d_call: TRBD1
cdr3_length: 15
clone_size: .
v_call: TRBV7-9

cdr3_aa: CASSQGLPPYEQYF
cdr3_nt: TGCGCCAGCAGTCAGGGGCTCCCGCCCTACGAGCAGTACTTC
j_call: TRBJ2-7
d_call: .
cdr3_length: 14
clone_size: few
v_call: TRBV4-1

cdr3_aa: CSALAEYRAKNIQYF
cdr3_nt: TGCAGTGCTCTAGCGGAATACCGAGCCAAAAACATTCAGTACTTC
j_call: TRBJ2-4
d_call: TRBD2
cdr3_length: 15
clone_size: few
v_call: TRBV20-1